The sample holds many counts of the clone carrying this TCR beta chain. The antigen remains undetermined. The data belong to a study of CD8 T cells in ankylosing spondylitis. Findings and limits, study-wide: The authors reported significant enrichment of disease-linked clones in matched ankylosing spondylitis synovial fluid. A subset of motif variants has previously been described in the synovial fluid and blood of reactive arthritis. A motif of 7 or 8 highly homologous TCR beta variants was seen as apparently characteristic of ankylosing spondylitis blood. As for the disease-linked clones, they showed a CD8+ phenotype and occurred at relatively low frequencies in peripheral blood.

CDR3 length: 15 amino acids. The junction had 11 bases not matched to a gene; V was cut back by 5 bases and J by 7 bases. The authors made TCR beta libraries by quantitative 5'-RACE with molecular barcodes. TCRdb fed the 5' RACE reads into MiXCR, producing one record per CDR3 protein. The sample has about 220,000 distinct CDR3 sequences; around 17% are singletons. The chain links TRBV12-3 or TRBV12-4 to TRBJ1-1; TRBD1 aligns across 9 bases. The clonotype comes from a male donor with ankylosing spondylitis. Source material: blood, either unsorted or a sorted T cell fraction (not recorded which). The CDR3 DNA follows: TGTGCCAGCAGTATGACAGGGGGACGGTTAGTTGAAGCTTTCTTT. Amino acid sequence: CASSMTGGRLVEAFF.